Below are 3 T cell receptor beta chains sequenced from a single sample in a study of blood T cell repertoires in COVID-19. The repertoire was sequenced with immunoSEQ multiplex PCR; TCRdb's copy has only in-frame clones and lacks some. The table lists around 150,000 clones, 76% of them singletons. Sequenced input: peripheral blood. Source of these receptors: a woman older than 75 with acute or convalescent COVID-19.

V usage is TRBV10-3 and J usage is TRBJ2-7; 8 bases line up with TRBD1. There are 13 residues in the CDR3. Germline loops: CDR1 ENHRY, CDR2 SYGVKD. V shed 10 bases and J 0 bases; nucleotides not matched to a gene: 5. CDR3: CATTGTGSYEQYF. The CDR3 DNA is TGTGCCACCACCGGGACAGGCTCCTACGAGCAGTACTTC.

The chain is built from TRBV27 and TRBJ2-7; 7 bases align to TRBD1. The germline gives CDR1 MNHEY, CDR2 SMNVEV (reference sequence). Trimming cost V 3 bases and J 5 bases; bases outside gene matches: 7. The length of the CDR3 is 14 residues. The CDR3 DNA is TGTGCCAGCAGTTTGGGGGACAGAGCAAACGAGCAGTACTTC. Amino acids: CASSLGDRANEQYF.

DNA of the CDR3: TGTGCCAGCAGCTCCCCCACTAGCGGGGGGGCCCTTGCGCAGTTCTTC. Translating it yields CASSSPTSGGALAQFF. The chain has TRBV5-4 and TRBJ2-1; TRBD2 matches at 13 bases. V shed 3 bases and J 12 bases; nucleotides not matched to a gene: 12. The CDR3 contains 16 residues. Per germline, CDR1 SGHNT and CDR2 YYREEE (reference sequence).